These T cell receptor beta chains were read from a single sample in a study of blood T cell repertoires in COVID-19. Assay: immunoSEQ multiplex PCR; the TCRdb copy retains only in-frame clones and omits some. The table includes 150,000 to 200,000 clones, approximately 90% detected once. Sequencing was done on a sample of peripheral blood. The receptors here all came from a woman in her 70s with COVID-19, enrolled during active disease. The CDR3 runs from the conserved cysteine through the conserved F or W. The order of the fields is V gene, J gene, CDR3 protein.

>TRBV6-5|TRBJ2-2
CASSLNTGELFF
>TRBV18|TRBJ1-1
CASSPYGTGIGFTEAFF
>TRBV30|TRBJ1-5
CAWSTRTGRNQPQHF
>TRBV3-1/TRBV3-2|TRBJ1-3
CASSQDTYRGYSGNTIYF
>TRBV7-8|TRBJ1-2
CASSKGTSSYGYTF
>TRBV20-1|TRBJ2-1
CSAYRQAEQFF
>TRBV19|TRBJ1-2
CASSSPVGYTF
>TRBV5-5|TRBJ1-1
CASSLVEAGISTEAFF
>TRBV12-3/TRBV12-4|TRBJ1-2
CASSFGGSGYTF
>TRBV7-6|TRBJ1-1
CASSLGYRGTDTEAFF
>TRBV29-1|TRBJ1-4
CAGIGVREKLFF
>TRBV27|TRBJ2-1
CASSYREYNEQFF
>TRBV3-1/TRBV3-2|TRBJ2-1
CASSQERLASNEQFF
>TRBV18|TRBJ2-7
CASSPRTGDYEQYF
>TRBV19|TRBJ1-2
CASSMDRSSNYGYTF
>TRBV6-1|TRBJ1-2
CASSEGGRVHGYTF
>TRBV5-1|TRBJ1-1
CASRIQPSITSKSLAPNTEAFF
>TRBV12-3/TRBV12-4|TRBJ2-3
CASKGGTDTQYF
>TRBV6-2/TRBV6-3|TRBJ2-7
CASSFLQGYEQYF
>TRBV5-1|TRBJ2-1
CASSPRGASFQTKGHEQFF
>TRBV6-5|TRBJ2-3
CASSYIRVPDTQYF